Below, 21 T cell receptor beta chains from the same sample are listed, as sequenced in a study of T cells in Graves' hyperthyroidism and ophthalmopathy. Amplified TCR beta CDR3 regions derived from RNA transcripts. HTBI primers were the set used in a first-round RT-PCR of the TCR CDR3. MiXCR, run by TCRdb on the multiplex PCR reads, gives a single entry per CDR3 protein. The data contain 89,000 or so distinct CDR3 sequences, 35% to 50% of them singletons. The sequencing sample was made of peripheral blood or thyroid tissue (not recorded which). Source of these receptors: a woman in her 30s with Graves' hyperthyroidism.

The table lists this clonotype with many counts. The chain links TRBV4-2 to TRBJ2-5, with 10 bases fitting TRBD2. The ends lost 0 bases at V and 5 bases at J; junction bases unmatched: 9. The CDR3 runs 17 residues. The germline V gene has CDR1 LGHNA and CDR2 YNFKEQ. The CDR3 loop is CASSQEGLAGEEETQYF. CDR3 sequence (DNA): TGTGCCAGCAGCCAAGAAGGGCTAGCGGGAGAGGAGGAGACCCAGTACTTC.

This clonotype has ten or more counts. The V gene is TRBV6-1, the J gene TRBJ1-1; D perhaps matches TRBD1 (6 bases). CDR3 length equals 13 residues. CDR1 MNHNS and CDR2 SASEGT come from the germline V gene. V gave up 4 bases and J gave up 3 bases, with 9 bases separating them. CDR3 loop: CASSGTGHTEAFF. The CDR3 DNA sequence: TGTGCCAGCAGTGGCACAGGGCACACTGAAGCTTTCTTT.

Details on this clonotype: A much larger clone lies one base from this, so it may be a read error. V gene TRBV19 combines with J gene TRBJ2-3; D gene uncertain. CDR1 and CDR2 from the germline V gene are LNHDA and SQIVND (reference sequence). The CDR3 is 14 amino acids. The CDR3 here is CTSSIDQRTDTQYF. The CDR3 nucleotides are TGTACCAGTAGTATAGATCAACGCACAGATACGCAGTATTTT.

This chain joins TRBV20-1 and TRBJ2-7; 12 bases align to TRBD2. The CDR3 has 14 residues. The junction had 4 bases not matched to a gene; V was cut back by 1 base and J by 6 bases. Germline CDR1 is DFQATT and CDR2 is SNEGSKA (reference sequence). The CDR3 spells CSARGTSGTREQYF. The CDR3 DNA follows: TGCAGTGCTAGAGGGACTAGCGGGACACGCGAGCAGTACTTC.

Only one count was recorded for this clonotype. The V gene is TRBV2, the J gene TRBJ2-5, with D possibly matching TRBD1 (5 bases). Trimming left V 8 bases short and J 9 bases short, with 19 bases between. The germline V gene encodes CDR1 SNHLY and CDR2 FYNNEI. This CDR3 has 13 residues. The CDR3 nucleotides read TGTGCCAGCGGCAGGGCGCGCAATCAGCCCCAGTACTTC. Translating gives CASGRARNQPQYF.

CDR3 loop: CASSPMGGYEQYF. In nucleotides, the CDR3 is TGCGCCAGCAGCCCCATGGGGGGGTACGAGCAGTACTTC. The chain recombines TRBV5-1 with TRBJ2-7; 7 bases are shared with TRBD2. V trimming: 4 bases; J trimming: 4 bases; junction bases outside the gene matches: 5. Germline values: CDR1 SGHRS, CDR2 YFSETQ. The CDR3 sequence is 13 residues long.

This clonotype was seen many times. The DNA of the CDR3 is TGTGCCAGCAGCTTTGGCCCCCGGAGGGACAGCAATCAGCCCCAGCATTTT. Amino acid sequence: CASSFGPRRDSNQPQHF. This chain joins TRBV5-4 and TRBJ1-5, with D possibly TRBD1 on 5 matching bases. Germline V CDR1 and CDR2: SGHNT, YYREEE (reference sequence). The CDR3 totals 17 residues. Trimming pared 2 bases from V and 1 base from J, leaving 16 bases between.

Details on this clonotype: With a much larger clone just one base away, this may be a read error. The chain combines TRBV28 with TRBJ1-3; D is unclear. CDR3 length equals 15 residues. Trimming took off 3 bases at V and 2 bases at J, with 11 bases between the two ends. The germline V gene encodes CDR1 MDHEN and CDR2 SYDVKM. The CDR3 coding sequence is TGTGCCAGCAGTTTCATTCTCGGCCCTGGAAACACCATATATTTT. It codes for CASSFILGPGNTIYF.

This clonotype showed up many times. V and J are TRBV6-5 and TRBJ1-2; D remains unclear. The CDR3 extends over 14 amino acids. The ends were cut back, 4 bases at V and 8 bases at J, with 17 bases in the middle. Germline values: CDR1 MNHEY, CDR2 SVGAGI. CDR3 nucleotides: TGTGCCAGCAGTTCCATCGGAGCTCCCGGAGGCTACACCTTC. This sequence encodes CASSSIGAPGGYTF.

The rearrangement joins TRBV6-5 to TRBJ1-2; 7 nucleotides align to TRBD1. The CDR3 covers 16 residues. Germline loops: CDR1 MNHEY, CDR2 SVGAGI. With V trimmed by 6 bases and J by 3 bases, 13 bases remained unmatched. The CDR3 reads CASRPGQRLWYYGYTF. As DNA, the CDR3 is TGTGCCAGCAGGCCGGGACAGCGCCTTTGGTACTATGGCTACACCTTC.

The sample holds many counts of this clonotype. This chain connects TRBV4-1 to TRBJ1-5, with TRBD1 matching over 8 bases. Germline V gene lookup returns CDR1 MGHRA and CDR2 YSYEKL. This CDR3 spans 17 amino acids. After removal of 3 bases from V and 5 bases from J, the junction contained 12 bases not matched to a gene. The CDR3 sequence is CASSHPPGQGGHQPQHF. The CDR3 nucleotides are TGCGCCAGCAGCCACCCCCCCGGACAGGGAGGGCATCAGCCCCAGCATTTT.

This clonotype was detected many times. V is TRBV19 and J is TRBJ1-1; D remains ambiguous. The germline gives CDR1 LNHDA, CDR2 SQIVND (reference sequence). The CDR3 runs 14 residues. The ends were cut back, 5 bases at V and 0 bases at J, with 10 bases in the middle. Here the CDR3 reads CASSRRRVNTEAFF. In DNA, the CDR3 is TGTGCCAGTAGTCGTCGAAGGGTGAACACTGAAGCTTTCTTT.

The chain recombines TRBV11-2 with TRBJ2-7; D is possibly TRBD2 (5 bases). This CDR3 comprises 12 residues. Germline CDR1 SGHAT, CDR2 FQNNGV. The V and J ends lost 10 bases and 7 bases respectively, with 17 bases between them. The CDR3 DNA sequence: TGTGCCATCGGCGACTACGGTATAGAGCAGTACTTC. Its protein is CAIGDYGIEQYF.

J is TRBJ2-7 and V is TRBV4-1; D is undetermined. The CDR3 totals 16 residues. V was clipped by 4 bases and J by 2 bases, with 18 bases between them. The germline V gene encodes CDR1 MGHRA and CDR2 YSYEKL. The CDR3 sequence: CASSRYPAGPPYEQYF. The CDR3 DNA sequence: TGCGCCAGCAGCCGATACCCGGCAGGTCCCCCCTACGAGCAGTACTTC.

This clonotype was seen a few times. The chain joins TRBV20-1 to TRBJ1-1, with 10 bases matching TRBD1. The germline gives CDR1 DFQATT, CDR2 SNEGSKA (reference sequence). V lost 4 bases to trimming and J lost 11 bases; unmatched junction nucleotides: 13. The CDR3 extends over 14 amino acids. CDR3 loop: CSATRLGQGRGAFF. The CDR3 DNA sequence: TGCAGTGCTACCCGCCTGGGACAGGGGAGGGGGGCTTTCTTT.

This clonotype appeared many times. The rearrangement links TRBV5-1 to TRBJ2-7, with D perhaps TRBD2 (5 bases). This CDR3 is built from 13 residues. CDR1 is SGHRS and CDR2 is YFSETQ in the germline V gene. The V gene lost 2 bases and the J gene lost 7 bases, with 13 bases spanning the gap. CDR3 sequence (DNA): TGCGCCAGCAGCTTACACCAACGAGGGGAGCAGTACTTC. Translating gives CASSLHQRGEQYF. The complete variable domain, with remaining parts taken from reference TRBV5-1 and TRBJ2-7, reads KAGVTQTPRYLIKTRGQQVTLSCSPISGHRSVSWYQQTPGQGLQFLFEYFSETQRNKGNFPGRFSGRQFSNSRSEMNVSTLELGDSALYLCASSLHQRGEQYFGPGTRLTVT.

This clonotype showed up many times. The chain recombines TRBV12-3 or TRBV12-4 with TRBJ2-5, with 7 bases aligning to TRBD1. V lost 5 bases to trimming and J lost 4 bases; unmatched junction nucleotides: 4. The CDR3 runs 13 residues. Here the CDR3 DNA reads TGTGCCAGCAGTCCCACAGGGGTAGAGACCCAGTACTTC. Protein product: CASSPTGVETQYF.

This clonotype has a count of ten or more. This rearrangement joins TRBV6-4 to TRBJ1-1, with a weak D call TRBD1 (6 bases). The V gene's germline CDR1 is MRHNA and CDR2 SNTAGT. This CDR3 comprises 14 residues. V shed 6 bases and J shed 3 bases, with 14 bases lying between them. The CDR3 is CASSQERGDTEAFF. CDR3 nucleotide sequence: TGTGCCAGCAGCCAGGAGAGGGGGGACACTGAAGCTTTCTTT.

There are many counts of this clonotype. The CDR3 DNA sequence: TGTGCCATCGCCGGGACAGAGAACACTGAAGCTTTCTTT. It codes for CAIAGTENTEAFF. V usage is TRBV10-3 and J usage is TRBJ1-1; 7 bases line up with TRBD1. Germline CDR1 is ENHRY and CDR2 is SYGVKD. This CDR3 is built from 13 residues. The ends lost 8 bases at V and 1 base at J; junction bases unmatched: 4.

This chain uses TRBV18 with TRBJ1-1; tentative D call: TRBD1 (6 bases). CDR1 and CDR2 from the germline V gene are KGHSH and LQKENI. Trimming took off 4 bases at V and 4 bases at J, with 13 bases between the two ends. The CDR3 has 14 residues. Here the CDR3 reads CASSLGQSGTEAFF. The DNA for the CDR3 is TGTGCCAGCTCACTTGGACAGTCGGGCACTGAAGCTTTCTTT. Full variable domain (remainder filled in from reference TRBV18 and TRBJ1-1): NAGVMQNPRHLVRRRGQEARLRCSPMKGHSHVYWYRQLPEEGLKFMVYLQKENIIDESGMPKERFSAEFPKEGPSILRIQQVVRGDSAAYFCASSLGQSGTEAFFGQGTRLTVV.

J is TRBJ1-2 and V is TRBV9; 8 bases fit TRBD1. The CDR3 sequence is 13 residues long. V dropped 3 bases and J dropped 6; count of bases not matched to a gene: 4. Germline V CDR1 and CDR2: SGDLS, YYNGEE. The CDR3 reads CASSETGDHGYTF. CDR3 DNA sequence: TGTGCCAGCAGCGAGACAGGGGATCATGGCTACACCTTC.